These T cell receptor beta chains were read from a single sample in a study of T-cell reconstitution after alpha-beta-depleted transplantation in children. TCRdb reprocessed the PCR reads via MiXCR and lists one record per CDR3 protein. Found here are 490,000 or so distinct CDR3 sequences, 10% to 13% of them singletons; the top ten hold around 2%. Sequenced here: PBMCs, sampled before TCRalphabeta/CD19-depleted stem cell transplant. Receptors originate from a child aged 2 to 10 with inherited bone marrow failure, due to receive a stem cell transplant. Each CDR3 is given with its conserved first and last residue. Fields, in order: D gene, V gene, clone size, CDR3 length, J gene, CDR3 DNA, CDR3 protein. The D gene is left open where the match is weak. Clone size is given for some rows only: seen once, a few or many times, or a class if the clone is expanded.

D gene: NA; V gene: TRBV5-1; clone size: NA; CDR3 length: 15; J gene: TRBJ2-5; CDR3 DNA: TGCGCCAGCAGCTTGGCCGTAGCGGGACAGGAGACCCAGTACTTC; CDR3 protein: CASSLAVAGQETQYF
D gene: TRBD1; V gene: TRBV7-9; clone size: many; CDR3 length: 16; J gene: TRBJ2-1; CDR3 DNA: TGTGCCAGCAGCGACGCCGACAGGGGTAAAACCAATGAGCAGTTCTTC; CDR3 protein: CASSDADRGKTNEQFF
D gene: NA; V gene: TRBV2; clone size: once; CDR3 length: 14; J gene: TRBJ2-3; CDR3 DNA: TGTGCCAGCAGTGTGCTGGTTAGCACAGATACGCAGTATTTT; CDR3 protein: CASSVLVSTDTQYF
D gene: TRBD1; V gene: TRBV19; clone size: many; CDR3 length: 15; J gene: TRBJ2-7; CDR3 DNA: TGTGCCAGTAGTTCACAAGGACAGGCCGCCTACGAGCAGTACTTC; CDR3 protein: CASSSQGQAAYEQYF
D gene: NA; V gene: TRBV29-1; clone size: many; CDR3 length: 13; J gene: TRBJ1-5; CDR3 DNA: TGCAGCGTCAGGGCAGGGGACAATCAGCCCCAGCATTTT; CDR3 protein: CSVRAGDNQPQHF
D gene: TRBD2; V gene: TRBV27; clone size: many; CDR3 length: 16; J gene: TRBJ2-7; CDR3 DNA: TGTGCCAGCAGGCAAGCTAGCGGGAGGATCTCCTACGAGCAGTACTTC; CDR3 protein: CASRQASGRISYEQYF
D gene: NA; V gene: TRBV12-3/TRBV12-4; clone size: NA; CDR3 length: 12; J gene: TRBJ2-1; CDR3 DNA: TGTGCCAGCACCATAGGGTGGGGTGAGCAGTTCTTC; CDR3 protein: CASTIGWGEQFF
D gene: NA; V gene: TRBV12-3/TRBV12-4; clone size: many; CDR3 length: 14; J gene: TRBJ1-1; CDR3 DNA: TGTGCCAGCAGCCCCTCGGGGGGTTGGACTGAAGCTTTCTTT; CDR3 protein: CASSPSGGWTEAFF
D gene: TRBD2; V gene: TRBV7-9; clone size: many; CDR3 length: 16; J gene: TRBJ2-1; CDR3 DNA: TGTGCCAGCAGCTCCGGGTGGGGACTAGCGGGAGAGCTAGTGTTCTTC; CDR3 protein: CASSSGWGLAGELVFF
D gene: TRBD2; V gene: TRBV20-1; clone size: few; CDR3 length: 15; J gene: TRBJ2-3; CDR3 DNA: TGCAGTGCTAGAGATGTCGAGGGAGGGACAGATACGCAGTATTTT; CDR3 protein: CSARDVEGGTDTQYF
D gene: NA; V gene: TRBV19; clone size: few; CDR3 length: 15; J gene: TRBJ1-1; CDR3 DNA: TGTGCCAGTAGTATTCGTCAGGGCGGATACACTGAAGCTTTCTTT; CDR3 protein: CASSIRQGGYTEAFF
D gene: NA; V gene: TRBV10-3; clone size: many; CDR3 length: 13; J gene: TRBJ2-1; CDR3 DNA: TGTGCCATCAGTGTCGAGGGAACCAATGAGCAGTTCTTC; CDR3 protein: CAISVEGTNEQFF
D gene: TRBD1; V gene: TRBV28; clone size: few; CDR3 length: 16; J gene: TRBJ1-5; CDR3 DNA: TGTGCCAGCAGTTTACCCGGGACAGGGTGGAATCAGCCCCAGCATTTT; CDR3 protein: CASSLPGTGWNQPQHF
D gene: NA; V gene: TRBV4-3; clone size: once; CDR3 length: 16; J gene: TRBJ2-1; CDR3 DNA: TGCGCCAGCAGCCAAGGCGCTAGCCGGCCGAACAATGAGCAGTTCTTC; CDR3 protein: CASSQGASRPNNEQFF
D gene: NA; V gene: TRBV28; clone size: many; CDR3 length: 13; J gene: TRBJ2-3; CDR3 DNA: TGTGCCAGCAGGTTGAGAGCCGCAGATACGCAGTATTTT; CDR3 protein: CASRLRAADTQYF
D gene: TRBD2; V gene: TRBV12-3/TRBV12-4; clone size: NA; CDR3 length: 23; J gene: TRBJ2-1; CDR3 DNA: TGTGCCAGCAGTTTAGCGGGGACGTCGGGGTCGATGGGACTAGGGAGCTCCTACAATGAGCAGTTCTTC; CDR3 protein: CASSLAGTSGSMGLGSSYNEQFF
D gene: NA; V gene: TRBV4-3; clone size: many; CDR3 length: 13; J gene: TRBJ2-4; CDR3 DNA: TGCGCCAGCAGCCACCGAACGGGGAACATTCAGTACTTC; CDR3 protein: CASSHRTGNIQYF
D gene: NA; V gene: TRBV14; clone size: many; CDR3 length: 15; J gene: TRBJ1-4; CDR3 DNA: TGTGCCAGCAGCCAGATTGAACAGGCTAATGAAAAACTGTTTTTT; CDR3 protein: CASSQIEQANEKLFF
D gene: NA; V gene: TRBV23-1; clone size: few; CDR3 length: 14; J gene: TRBJ2-7; CDR3 DNA: TGCGCCAGCAGACAGGGAAAGCTCCCCTACGAGCAGTACTTC; CDR3 protein: CASRQGKLPYEQYF
D gene: NA; V gene: TRBV20-1; clone size: many; CDR3 length: 16; J gene: TRBJ2-2; CDR3 DNA: TGCAGTGCTAGAGGGTGGAGCCCACGGGACACCGGGGAGCTGTTTTTT; CDR3 protein: CSARGWSPRDTGELFF
D gene: NA; V gene: TRBV7-9; clone size: many; CDR3 length: 15; J gene: TRBJ2-1; CDR3 DNA: TGTGCCAGCACCTCCCTAGGCATGGCCTACAATGAGCAGTTCTTC; CDR3 protein: CASTSLGMAYNEQFF
D gene: NA; V gene: TRBV27; clone size: many; CDR3 length: 15; J gene: TRBJ1-6; CDR3 DNA: TGTGCCAGCAGTTTATGGGTCCCCCCTGGATCACCCCTCCACTTT; CDR3 protein: CASSLWVPPGSPLHF
D gene: TRBD1; V gene: TRBV15; clone size: many; CDR3 length: 20; J gene: TRBJ1-3; CDR3 DNA: TGTGCCACCAGCAGTCAATGGGGACAGATACCACCCAACTCTGGAAACACCATATATTTT; CDR3 protein: CATSSQWGQIPPNSGNTIYF
D gene: TRBD2; V gene: TRBV20-1; clone size: NA; CDR3 length: 19; J gene: TRBJ2-1; CDR3 DNA: TGCAGTGCTAATCAAAACCGACAACAGAGCGGGAAGGCGTACAATGAGCAGTTCTTC; CDR3 protein: CSANQNRQQSGKAYNEQFF
D gene: TRBD2; V gene: TRBV10-3; clone size: many; CDR3 length: 14; J gene: TRBJ2-7; CDR3 DNA: TGTGCCACCGTGACGGGACTAGCTTTGGGCGAGCAGTACTTC; CDR3 protein: CATVTGLALGEQYF
D gene: NA; V gene: TRBV18; clone size: many; CDR3 length: 12; J gene: TRBJ1-1; CDR3 DNA: TGTGCCAGCTCACCCACTGGCCCTGAAGCTTTCTTT; CDR3 protein: CASSPTGPEAFF
D gene: TRBD1; V gene: TRBV4-3; clone size: many; CDR3 length: 17; J gene: TRBJ2-1; CDR3 DNA: TGCGCCAGCAGCCAAGATTTGACAGGGGATATACAGAATGAGCAGTTCTTC; CDR3 protein: CASSQDLTGDIQNEQFF
D gene: NA; V gene: TRBV28; clone size: many; CDR3 length: 16; J gene: TRBJ2-7; CDR3 DNA: TGTGCCAGCAGTTTACCAACCGGGACTTTAACCTACGAGCAGTACTTC; CDR3 protein: CASSLPTGTLTYEQYF
D gene: NA; V gene: TRBV4-2; clone size: few; CDR3 length: 12; J gene: TRBJ2-7; CDR3 DNA: TGTGCCAGCAGCCGGGTGAGCCACGAGCAGTACTTC; CDR3 protein: CASSRVSHEQYF
D gene: NA; V gene: TRBV20-1; clone size: many; CDR3 length: 14; J gene: TRBJ2-7; CDR3 DNA: TGCAGTGCCCCCGGGTGGCGGGGACCCTACGAGCAGTACTTC; CDR3 protein: CSAPGWRGPYEQYF
D gene: NA; V gene: TRBV12-3/TRBV12-4; clone size: many; CDR3 length: 17; J gene: TRBJ2-2; CDR3 DNA: TGTGCCAGCAGTGTAATAGCACGGGCTAGCCCCACCGGGGAGCTGTTTTTT; CDR3 protein: CASSVIARASPTGELFF
D gene: NA; V gene: TRBV7-2; clone size: NA; CDR3 length: 16; J gene: TRBJ2-7; CDR3 DNA: TGTGCCAGCAGCTTAGTCGCCCCCCGTTCTGGGTACGAGCAGTACTTC; CDR3 protein: CASSLVAPRSGYEQYF
D gene: TRBD2; V gene: TRBV4-2; clone size: NA; CDR3 length: 16; J gene: TRBJ2-7; CDR3 DNA: TGTGCCAGCAGCCAAGAGCGCACTAGCGGCGACTACGAGCAGTACTTC; CDR3 protein: CASSQERTSGDYEQYF
D gene: TRBD1; V gene: TRBV20-1; clone size: many; CDR3 length: 13; J gene: TRBJ2-5; CDR3 DNA: TGCAGTGCTCAGGACAGGGGAGGAGAGACCCAGTACTTC; CDR3 protein: CSAQDRGGETQYF
D gene: NA; V gene: TRBV28; clone size: NA; CDR3 length: 13; J gene: TRBJ2-1; CDR3 DNA: TGTGCCAGCAGCTATAATCCTCCCAATGAGCAGTTCTTC; CDR3 protein: CASSYNPPNEQFF
D gene: NA; V gene: TRBV11-2; clone size: many; CDR3 length: 14; J gene: TRBJ1-2; CDR3 DNA: TGTGCCAGCAGCTTAGGTTTGAGTGGCTATGGCTACACCTTC; CDR3 protein: CASSLGLSGYGYTF
D gene: NA; V gene: TRBV6-5; clone size: many; CDR3 length: 15; J gene: TRBJ2-3; CDR3 DNA: TGTGCCAGCAGTTACTCGGTTAGCAGGTTGGATACGCAGTATTTT; CDR3 protein: CASSYSVSRLDTQYF
D gene: NA; V gene: TRBV4-2; clone size: many; CDR3 length: 14; J gene: TRBJ2-7; CDR3 DNA: TGTGCCAGCAGCCAAGAAGGGGTAGGGAACGAGCAGTACTTC; CDR3 protein: CASSQEGVGNEQYF
D gene: NA; V gene: TRBV27; clone size: many; CDR3 length: 15; J gene: TRBJ2-1; CDR3 DNA: TGTGCCAGCAGTGAGCAGGCTAGTGCCTACAATGAGCAGTTCTTC; CDR3 protein: CASSEQASAYNEQFF
D gene: TRBD1; V gene: TRBV15; clone size: many; CDR3 length: 18; J gene: TRBJ1-5; CDR3 DNA: TGTGCCACCAGCAGAGAGAAGGGAGGGACAGTTAGCAATCAGCCCCAGCATTTT; CDR3 protein: CATSREKGGTVSNQPQHF
D gene: NA; V gene: TRBV6-2/TRBV6-3; clone size: many; CDR3 length: 16; J gene: TRBJ2-7; CDR3 DNA: TGTGCCAGCAGCCCGCGCCCGTTCGAGAATCACTACGAGCAGTACTTC; CDR3 protein: CASSPRPFENHYEQYF
D gene: TRBD2; V gene: TRBV20-1; clone size: NA; CDR3 length: 14; J gene: TRBJ2-3; CDR3 DNA: TGCAGTGCTGGACTAGCGGGAGCGGCAGATACGCAGTATTTT; CDR3 protein: CSAGLAGAADTQYF
D gene: NA; V gene: TRBV5-1; clone size: many; CDR3 length: 16; J gene: TRBJ2-2; CDR3 DNA: TGCGCCAGCAGCTTGGATGGGACAACGAACACCGGGGAGCTGTTTTTT; CDR3 protein: CASSLDGTTNTGELFF
D gene: NA; V gene: TRBV4-3; clone size: few; CDR3 length: 17; J gene: TRBJ2-1; CDR3 DNA: TGCGCCAGCAGCCAAGACGGAGCGGTCCACGGGTACAATGAGCAGTTCTTC; CDR3 protein: CASSQDGAVHGYNEQFF
D gene: NA; V gene: TRBV30; clone size: many; CDR3 length: 12; J gene: TRBJ1-2; CDR3 DNA: TGTGCCTCGGACAGATATATCTATGGCTACACCTTC; CDR3 protein: CASDRYIYGYTF
D gene: TRBD2; V gene: TRBV20-1; clone size: NA; CDR3 length: 15; J gene: TRBJ2-5; CDR3 DNA: TGCAGTGCGTCGTCGGGGACTAGCGGGCAAGAGACCCAGTACTTC; CDR3 protein: CSASSGTSGQETQYF
D gene: NA; V gene: TRBV27; clone size: many; CDR3 length: 14; J gene: TRBJ2-7; CDR3 DNA: TGTGCCAGCAGTTCCGGTGGCGTTCCCTACGAGCAGTACTTC; CDR3 protein: CASSSGGVPYEQYF
D gene: NA; V gene: TRBV12-3/TRBV12-4; clone size: NA; CDR3 length: 14; J gene: TRBJ1-2; CDR3 DNA: TGTGCCAGCAGTTTAGGAGAACAGGCGGAGGGCTACACCTTC; CDR3 protein: CASSLGEQAEGYTF
D gene: TRBD1; V gene: TRBV12-3/TRBV12-4; clone size: many; CDR3 length: 14; J gene: TRBJ1-1; CDR3 DNA: TGTGCCAGCAGAAGAACAGGGGGAATCACTGAAGCTTTCTTT; CDR3 protein: CASRRTGGITEAFF
D gene: TRBD1; V gene: TRBV12-3/TRBV12-4; clone size: many; CDR3 length: 13; J gene: TRBJ2-2; CDR3 DNA: TGTGCCAGCAGTGGGACAGTCACCGGGGAGCTGTTTTTT; CDR3 protein: CASSGTVTGELFF
D gene: NA; V gene: TRBV7-9; clone size: many; CDR3 length: 15; J gene: TRBJ1-2; CDR3 DNA: TGTGCCAGCAGCTTAGGGGGGACGGGTGCCTATGGCTACACCTTC; CDR3 protein: CASSLGGTGAYGYTF